The 32 T cell receptor beta chains presented below share a single source sample, sequenced in a study of OX40 agonist ivuxolimab in advanced cancers. Measured with immunoSEQ multiplex PCR; TCRdb has only the in-frame clones, and not every one. Among 35,000 to 55,000 clones listed, 84% were seen once. The material was CD4+ or CD8+ T cells sorted from blood, obtained in a trial of the OX40 agonist ivuxolimab. The receptors here all came from an adult with an advanced solid tumor such as melanoma, head and neck, liver or kidney cancer.

The rearrangement links TRBV11-3 to TRBJ2-2; 9 positions match TRBD2. Trimming removed 5 bases from V and 5 bases from J; junction bases left unmatched: 9. Germline loops: CDR1 SGHNT, CDR2 YENEEA. The CDR3 runs to 16 residues. Written as DNA, the CDR3 is TGTGCCAGCAGCCTCCGTCGGGCGGGAGGGACCGGGGAGCTGTTTTTT. Encoded protein: CASSLRRAGGTGELFF.

The rearrangement uses TRBV7-9 and TRBJ1-6; maybe TRBD1 (5 bases). The CDR3 loop spans 14 amino acids. Germline V gives CDR1 SEHNR, CDR2 FQNEAQ (reference sequence). Deletions cut 7 bases from V and 7 bases from J, with 14 bases between. The CDR3 sequence is CASTSPGANSPLHF. Here the CDR3 DNA reads TGTGCCAGCACCTCCCCCGGGGCCAATTCACCCCTCCACTTT.

The chain carries TRBV9 and TRBJ2-7, with a tentative D call TRBD2 (5 bases). Germline V gene lookup returns CDR1 SGDLS and CDR2 YYNGEE. Deletions cut 3 bases from V and 2 bases from J, with 15 bases between. This CDR3 has 15 amino acids. The CDR3: CASSAGSRFAYEQYF. The CDR3 coding sequence is TGTGCCAGCAGCGCGGGATCGAGGTTCGCCTACGAGCAGTACTTC.

V usage is TRBV10-3 and J usage is TRBJ2-2; D possibly corresponds to TRBD1 (6 bases). Trimming took off 1 base at V and 1 base at J, with 13 bases between the two ends. This CDR3 contains 17 residues. Per the germline V gene, CDR1 is ENHRY and CDR2 is SYGVKD. CDR3 sequence reads: CAISEFRGQKNTGELFF. The CDR3 DNA reads TGTGCCATCAGTGAGTTCCGAGGACAGAAGAACACCGGGGAGCTGTTTTTT.

The chain links TRBV4-1 to TRBJ1-3; D is ambiguous. With 1 base removed from V and 2 bases from J, the gap between germline ends came to 15 bases. CDR3 length: 17 amino acids. Germline lookup yields CDR1 MGHRA and CDR2 YSYEKL. CDR3 DNA sequence: TGCGCCAGCAGCCAAGCCCAAGGGTTGTTTCCTGGAAACACCATATATTTT. This gives the protein CASSQAQGLFPGNTIYF.

The chain joins TRBV10-1 to TRBJ1-4; 10 nucleotides line up with TRBD1. This CDR3 has 15 residues. Germline V gene sequence: CDR1 WNHNN, CDR2 SYGVQD (reference sequence). V shed 5 bases, J shed 10 bases, and the junction held 10 bases outside the gene matches. The CDR3 nucleotides are TGCGCCAGCAGTCCCCGGGACAGGGGTAGGGGAAAACTGTTTTTT. Amino acids: CASSPRDRGRGKLFF.

The CDR3 here is CASSLSAGIEYYEQYF. The CDR3 nucleotides are TGTGCCAGCAGTTTATCCGCCGGGATCGAATACTACGAGCAGTACTTC. The chain couples TRBV27 to TRBJ2-7, with a weak D call TRBD2 (5 bases). Trimming pared 0 bases from V and 3 bases from J, leaving 15 bases between. CDR1 MNHEY and CDR2 SMNVEV come from the germline V gene (reference sequence). The length of the CDR3 is 16 residues.

The chain has TRBV7-9 and TRBJ1-1; D call uncertain. Germline values: CDR1 SEHNR, CDR2 FQNEAQ (reference sequence). The CDR3 contains 12 residues. Trimming cost V 2 bases and J 6 bases, with 7 bases left between them. The CDR3 sequence: CASSLITPEAFF. CDR3 nucleotides: TGTGCCAGCAGCTTAATAACGCCTGAAGCTTTCTTT.

In its sample, this clone ranks as medium-sized. The rearrangement links TRBV7-9 to TRBJ2-7, with TRBD1 matching over 10 bases. Germline V lookup: CDR1 SEHNR, CDR2 FQNEAQ (reference sequence). CDR3 length: 15 amino acids. V dropped 4 bases and J dropped 6; count of bases not matched to a gene: 9. CDR3 sequence (DNA): TGTGCCAGCAGCTCAATGACAGGGGGCTTGACCGAGCAGTACTTC. Its translation is CASSSMTGGLTEQYF. The complete variable domain, with remaining parts taken from reference TRBV7-9 and TRBJ2-7, reads DTGVSQNPRHKITKRGQNVTFRCDPISEHNRLYWYRQTLGQGPEFLTYFQNEAQLEKSRLLSDRFSAERPKGSFSTLEIQRTEQGDSAMYLCASSSMTGGLTEQYFGPGTRLTVT.

This chain joins TRBV28 and TRBJ2-3; D is unclear. Between the trimmed V and J ends, which lost 2 bases and 5 bases, there was a span of 20 bases. CDR1 is MDHEN, CDR2 SYDVKM, per germline. The CDR3 has 17 residues. The chain's CDR3 is CASSLGFTYPEGDTQYF. As DNA, the CDR3 is TGTGCCAGCAGTTTAGGTTTCACTTACCCCGAAGGAGATACGCAGTATTTT.

This chain connects TRBV7-9 to TRBJ1-2; tentatively, D is TRBD1 (5 bases). The CDR3 length is 12 residues. V lost 5 bases and J 8 bases, leaving 12 bases between the germline ends. Germline CDR1 is SEHNR and CDR2 is FQNEAQ (reference sequence). The CDR3 nucleotides are TGTGCCAGCAGCCCCCATGAGGGGGGCTACACCTTC. It yields the protein CASSPHEGGYTF.

The V call is TRBV29-1, the J call TRBJ2-7; 7 nucleotides line up with TRBD1. The trim removed 5 bases at V and 4 bases at J, leaving 5 bases unmatched. The CDR3 totals 12 residues. Looked up from germline, CDR1 is SQVTM and CDR2 is ANQGSEA. The CDR3 DNA follows: TGCAGCGTTCTACAGGGGTCATACGAGCAGTACTTC. This encodes CSVLQGSYEQYF.

The chain combines TRBV7-9 with TRBJ2-3; D gene ambiguous. Germline V gene lookup returns CDR1 SEHNR and CDR2 FQNEAQ (reference sequence). Between the trimmed V and J ends, which lost 4 bases and 4 bases, there was a span of 9 bases. This CDR3 region has 13 residues. The CDR3 coding sequence is TGTGCCAGCAGCTCCTGGGTGGCAGATACGCAGTATTTT. It encodes CASSSWVADTQYF. The full variable domain, its missing parts supplied by reference TRBV7-9 and TRBJ2-3, is DTGVSQNPRHKITKRGQNVTFRCDPISEHNRLYWYRQTLGQGPEFLTYFQNEAQLEKSRLLSDRFSAERPKGSFSTLEIQRTEQGDSAMYLCASSSWVADTQYFGPGTRLTVL.

The chain recombines TRBV11-2 with TRBJ2-1, with a tentative D call TRBD2 (6 bases). Germline V gene lookup returns CDR1 SGHAT and CDR2 FQNNGV. V dropped 11 bases and J dropped 6 bases, with 17 bases sitting between them. The CDR3 runs 13 residues. The CDR3 sequence is CASHGGTSNEQFF. DNA of the CDR3: TGTGCCTCCCACGGCGGGACGAGCAATGAGCAGTTCTTC.

The V and J genes are TRBV6-5 and TRBJ2-5; 11 bases match TRBD2. Per the germline V gene, CDR1 is MNHEY and CDR2 is SVGAGI. The V and J ends lost 7 bases and 2 bases, in that order; junction bases with no gene match: 6. This CDR3 is built from 15 residues. The CDR3 DNA follows: TGTGCCAGCACCCTAGCGGGGGGTAGTCAAGAGACCCAGTACTTC. Its translation: CASTLAGGSQETQYF.

The V call is TRBV10-3, the J call TRBJ1-1; possible D gene TRBD1, 5 bases. The CDR3 has 14 amino acids. Looked up from germline, CDR1 is ENHRY and CDR2 is SYGVKD. Trimming took off 6 bases at V and 0 bases at J, with 11 bases between the two ends. CDR3 amino acids: CAIRSPGVNTEAFF. The CDR3 nucleotides are TGTGCCATCAGATCGCCGGGGGTGAACACTGAAGCTTTCTTT.

This clone occurred once. The chain recombines TRBV18 with TRBJ2-1, with 8 bases aligning to TRBD2. Unmatched junction bases numbered 9, after V lost 3 bases and J lost 8 bases. Germline V lookup: CDR1 KGHSH, CDR2 LQKENI. The length of the CDR3 is 15 residues. CDR3 loop: CASSPPAGVTHEQFF. In DNA, the CDR3 is TGTGCCAGCTCACCGCCAGCGGGAGTTACTCATGAGCAGTTCTTC.

The chain combines TRBV10-3 with TRBJ1-2; 9 bases align to TRBD1. This CDR3 has 13 residues. J gave up 6 bases and V 8 bases, and 7 bases lay outside the gene matches. Germline assignment: CDR1 ENHRY and CDR2 SYGVKD. Here the CDR3 DNA reads TGTGCCATCCTCCGGGACAGGGTTGATGGCTACACCTTC. Translation gives CAILRDRVDGYTF.

This clone has only a few counts. The V call is TRBV21-1, the J call TRBJ2-2; the tabulated D call, TRBD1, remains unverified against the DNA. TRBV21-1 is a known pseudogene. The CDR3 is made up of 16 amino acids. Here the CDR3 reads CASSKAKQGRTGELFF. The DNA of the CDR3 is TGTGCCAGCAGCAAAGCAAAACAGGGTCGGACCGGGGAGCTGTTTTTT.

This clone was recorded a few times. The chain couples TRBV28 to TRBJ1-2; D remains ambiguous. Germline lookup yields CDR1 MDHEN and CDR2 SYDVKM. This CDR3 has 14 residues. Between the trimmed V and J ends, which lost 6 bases and 1 base, there was a span of 12 bases. The CDR3 region is CASRRGRFNYGYTF. The CDR3 DNA is TGTGCCAGCAGAAGAGGCCGCTTTAACTATGGCTACACCTTC.

V usage is TRBV9 and J usage is TRBJ2-5, with D unclear. The germline gives CDR1 SGDLS, CDR2 YYNGEE. The length of the CDR3 is 14 residues. The V end was cut by 4 bases, the J end by 5 bases, with 15 bases between. CDR3 residues: CASSPPDALETQYF. The CDR3 coding sequence is TGTGCCAGCAGCCCCCCGGACGCGCTGGAGACCCAGTACTTC. The variable domain in full, with the rest retrieved from reference TRBV9 and TRBJ2-5, is DSGVTQTPKHLITATGQRVTLRCSPRSGDLSVYWYQQSLDQGLQFLIQYYNGEERAKGNILERFSAQQFPDLHSELNLSSLELGDSALYFCASSPPDALETQYFGPGTRLLVL.

The V gene is TRBV6-5, the J gene TRBJ2-7; TRBD2 aligns across 8 bases. The length of the CDR3 is 16 residues. From germline, CDR1 is MNHEY and CDR2 SVGAGI. J was trimmed by 3 bases and V by 2 bases; bases with no gene match: 9. Written as DNA, the CDR3 is TGTGCCAGCAGTTACGGGTTAGCGGGGAACCTCTACGAGCAGTACTTC. Amino acid sequence: CASSYGLAGNLYEQYF.

The J gene is TRBJ1-6, the V gene TRBV30; possibly TRBD1 for D (5 bases). V lost 0 bases and J lost 6, with 12 bases in between. Germline CDR1 and CDR2: GTSNPN and SVGIG (reference sequence). The CDR3 loop spans 15 amino acids. The CDR3 loop reads CAWSVGSRANSPLHF. CDR3 DNA sequence: TGTGCCTGGAGTGTGGGGAGCAGGGCTAATTCACCCCTCCACTTT.

The chain recombines TRBV1 with TRBJ2-3; the table's D call of TRBD2 was not tested on the DNA. TRBV1 represents a pseudogene. The CDR3 sequence is 14 residues long. The CDR3 DNA reads as TGCACCAGCAGCCGAGTAGCGGGGTCAGATACGCAGTATTTT. Translated, it gives CTSSRVAGSDTQYF.

The V gene is TRBV5-4, the J gene TRBJ2-1; tentatively, D is TRBD2 (6 bases). The CDR3 totals 13 residues. Germline V gives CDR1 SGHNT, CDR2 YYREEE (reference sequence). V dropped 6 bases and J dropped 7 bases, with 14 bases sitting between them. The CDR3: CASTIPGGNEQFF. Written as DNA, the CDR3 is TGTGCCAGCACCATTCCCGGGGGAAATGAGCAGTTCTTC.

This clone has only one observation. This chain uses TRBV5-8 with TRBJ1-2; tentatively, D is TRBD1 (5 bases). There are 15 residues in the CDR3. Per germline, CDR1 SGHTS and CDR2 YDEGEE. V dropped 4 bases and J dropped 4 bases, with 17 bases sitting between them. The CDR3, as DNA: TGTGCCAGCAGCCTTCACCGACAGAGTCTCTATGGCTACACCTTC. This codes for CASSLHRQSLYGYTF.

This clone was picked up many times. The chain recombines TRBV29-1 with TRBJ2-5, with D possibly TRBD2 on 5 matching bases. V lost 7 bases to trimming and J lost 5 bases, with 14 bases between them. Germline assignment: CDR1 SQVTM and CDR2 ANQGSEA. The CDR3 is 12 residues long. The CDR3 region has the DNA TGCAGCGGGGAGCGCCGAGGGGAGACCCAGTACTTC. This codes for CSGERRGETQYF.

This sequence joins TRBV11-2 and TRBJ2-5; D might be TRBD1 (5 bases). Per the germline V gene, CDR1 is SGHAT and CDR2 is FQNNGV. The CDR3 runs to 14 residues. V dropped 4 bases and J dropped 2 bases, with 11 bases sitting between them. CDR3 region: CASSSTEIQETQYF. The CDR3 nucleotides are TGTGCCAGCAGCTCGACAGAGATTCAAGAGACCCAGTACTTC.

This clone showed up just once. V is TRBV10-3 and J is TRBJ2-3; TRBD2 matches 7 bases. This CDR3 contains 18 residues. Per germline, CDR1 ENHRY and CDR2 SYGVKD. Losses at the gene ends were 3 bases for V and 6 bases for J; bases not matched to a gene: 18. In DNA, the CDR3 is TGTGCCATCAGTGATACGGCATTGCGGGAGAAACCCCCCGATACGCAGTATTTT. Protein sequence: CAISDTALREKPPDTQYF.

The chain carries TRBV27 and TRBJ1-6, with a tentative D call TRBD1 (5 bases). The CDR3 is made up of 17 amino acids. Trimming left V 2 bases short and J 0 bases short, with 11 bases between. Looked up from germline, CDR1 is MNHEY and CDR2 is SMNVEV (reference sequence). The CDR3: CASSLMRGSSYNSPLHF. Written as DNA, the CDR3 is TGTGCCAGCAGTTTAATGCGGGGGAGCTCCTATAATTCACCCCTCCACTTT.

V is TRBV6-5 and J is TRBJ2-7, with D possibly TRBD1 on 6 matching bases. Germline values: CDR1 MNHEY, CDR2 SVGAGI. V was clipped by 6 bases and J by 9 bases, with 15 bases between them. The CDR3 loop spans 12 amino acids. In DNA, the CDR3 is TGTGCCAGCAGGACCCATACAGGGTCGCAGTACTTC. Protein sequence: CASRTHTGSQYF.

By share of the sample, this clone is medium-sized. Other DNA sequences in the same sample also yield this CDR3. In nucleotides, the CDR3 is TGTGCCAGCAGTGTTGGGACAGGCCTTAACTATGGCTACACCTTC. This gives the protein CASSVGTGLNYGYTF. The chain uses TRBV6-1 and TRBJ1-2; 8 positions agree with TRBD1. After removal of 4 bases from V and 1 base from J, the junction contained 5 bases not matched to a gene. The CDR3 has 15 amino acids. CDR1 is MNHNS, CDR2 SASEGT, per germline.